This entry lists 13 T cell receptor beta chains sequenced from one sample in a study of blood T cell repertoires in COVID-19 (dated by TCRdb to the early 2020s). Library method: the immunoSEQ multiplex PCR assay. TCRdb mirrors the immuneACCESS table, restricted to in-frame sequences. Some clones are absent from its copies; in checked studies, under half trace to an unresolved V gene, and the reason for the others is unknown. The sample table holds 150,000 or so clones, of which about 86% were seen once. Roughly 8.2% of the sample rests with the top ten. The source material was peripheral blood. These receptor sequences come from a man aged 55 to 70 with acute or convalescent COVID-19.

The chain carries TRBV18 and TRBJ1-5, with 7 bases identical to TRBD1. The germline CDR1 and CDR2 sequences are KGHSH and LQKENI. The CDR3 loop spans 13 amino acids. The V segment lost 5 bases and the J segment 5 bases; nucleotides outside the gene matches: 3. CDR3 nucleotide sequence: TGTGCCAGCTCAACTACAGGGGATCAGCCCCAGCATTTT. Residues: CASSTTGDQPQHF.

The V call is TRBV5-5, the J call TRBJ2-7, with TRBD1 matching 7 bases. This CDR3 has 14 residues. Germline V CDR1 and CDR2: SGHKS, YYEKEE (reference sequence). Trimming took 0 bases from V and 4 from J; bases not matched to a gene: 4. CDR3 loop: CASSLGYRGYEQYF. The CDR3, as DNA: TGTGCCAGCAGCTTGGGGTACAGGGGATACGAGCAGTACTTC.

The rearrangement uses TRBV7-9 and TRBJ1-5; 7 bases are a match to TRBD1. CDR1 SEHNR and CDR2 FQNEAQ come from the germline V gene (reference sequence). Trimming took 5 bases from V and 8 from J; bases not matched to a gene: 9. This CDR3 region has 14 residues. The CDR3 spells CASSTDRVTEPQHF. For the CDR3, the DNA is TGTGCCAGCAGCACAGACAGGGTGACTGAGCCCCAGCATTTT.

The V call is TRBV18, the J call TRBJ1-6; D is unclear. The germline V and J ends were trimmed by 6 bases and 14 bases, with 17 bases remaining between them. The germline CDR1 and CDR2 sequences are KGHSH and LQKENI. This CDR3 has 13 residues. DNA of the CDR3: TGTGCCAGCTCTTCCGGGGATGGGAGAACCCTCCACTTT. This codes for CASSSGDGRTLHF.

This chain uses TRBV4-1 with TRBJ2-5; TRBD2 matches at 11 bases. V lost 4 bases, J lost 1 base, and 2 bases stayed unmatched. Looked up from germline, CDR1 is MGHRA and CDR2 is YSYEKL. This CDR3 has 15 amino acids. The CDR3 spells CASSLGTSGQETQYF. The CDR3 region has the DNA TGCGCCAGCAGCCTAGGGACTAGCGGCCAAGAGACCCAGTACTTC.

The chain links TRBV28 to TRBJ1-2, with 9 bases fitting TRBD1. The CDR3 consists of 15 residues. Germline loops: CDR1 MDHEN, CDR2 SYDVKM. Losses at the gene ends were 5 bases for V and 8 bases for J; bases not matched to a gene: 12. The CDR3 DNA is TGTGCCAGCAGTACCCCGGGACAGGGAGCCCCGGGCTACACCTTC. It yields the protein CASSTPGQGAPGYTF.

The chain has TRBV18 and TRBJ1-1; D gene uncertain. The ends were cut back, 2 bases at V and 0 bases at J, with 13 bases in the middle. The V gene's germline CDR1 is KGHSH and CDR2 LQKENI. This CDR3 has 16 residues. In DNA, the CDR3 is TGTGCCAGCTCACCAGGGCGGGCCCCCCTGAACACTGAAGCTTTCTTT. Translated: CASSPGRAPLNTEAFF.

This chain links TRBV5-1 with TRBJ1-2; no definite D call. V was clipped by 5 bases and J by 5 bases, with 13 bases between them. The CDR3 has 13 residues. Germline V gene sequence: CDR1 SGHRS, CDR2 YFSETQ. The DNA for the CDR3 is TGCGCCAGCAGGGACTCCAGGAGATATGGCTACACCTTC. Encoded protein: CASRDSRRYGYTF.

The genes are TRBV20-1 and TRBJ1-6, with a tentative D call TRBD1 (6 bases). Per the germline V gene, CDR1 is DFQATT and CDR2 is SNEGSKA (reference sequence). The CDR3 is 13 amino acids. The V and J ends lost 3 bases and 10 bases respectively, with 13 bases between them. The CDR3 is CSASLGAGSPLHF. The CDR3 coding sequence is TGCAGTGCTAGTCTGGGGGCAGGGTCACCCCTCCACTTT.

The chain combines TRBV3-1 (or the pseudogene TRBV3-2) with TRBJ1-3; no definite D call. Germline V lookup: CDR1 LGHDT, CDR2 YNNKEL (reference sequence). CDR3 length: 15 residues. The V end lost 4 bases, the J end lost 1 base, and 11 bases lay between the germline ends. The CDR3 bases are TGTGCCAGCAGCCCTTCCGGTACTTCTGGAAACACCATATATTTT. Amino acid sequence: CASSPSGTSGNTIYF.

The V and J genes are TRBV5-4 and TRBJ2-3; 7 bases are a match to TRBD2. Germline V gene data show CDR1 as SGHNT and CDR2 as YYREEE (reference sequence). This CDR3 has 14 residues. V lost 4 bases, J lost 0 bases, and 2 bases stayed unmatched. The CDR3: CASSGTISTDTQYF. The CDR3 DNA reads as TGTGCCAGCAGCGGGACTATTAGCACAGATACGCAGTATTTT.

This clone appeared once. The chain is built from TRBV19 and TRBJ2-1; D is unclear. With 1 base removed from V and 7 bases from J, the gap between germline ends came to 11 bases. CDR1 LNHDA and CDR2 SQIVND come from the germline V gene (reference sequence). This CDR3 is 14 amino acids long. CDR3 residues: CASSIGGLGNEQFF. CDR3 DNA: TGTGCCAGTAGTATAGGCGGCCTTGGGAATGAGCAGTTCTTC.

This rearrangement joins TRBV29-1 to TRBJ1-2, with TRBD1 matching 7 bases. This CDR3 contains 12 residues. Trimming took 4 bases from V and 7 from J; bases not matched to a gene: 6. CDR1 SQVTM and CDR2 ANQGSEA come from the germline V gene. The chain's CDR3 is CSVAGGGGGYTF. The CDR3, as DNA: TGCAGCGTTGCCGGAGGGGGCGGTGGCTACACCTTC.